Detailed here is one T cell receptor (beta chain). This specimen belongs to a study of T-cell memory formation after mild COVID-19. TCRdb re-analysed the 5' RACE reads in MiXCR, keeping a single row per CDR3 protein. There are hundreds of thousands of distinct CDR3 sequences in the sample; roughly 17% occur only once, and less than 10% lies in the top ten. Germline loops: CDR1 MNHEY, CDR2 SMNVEV (reference sequence). This CDR3 has 15 amino acids. Trimming shortened V by 5 bases and J by 4 bases, and 14 bases separated the two germline ends. The chain uses TRBV27 and TRBJ2-2; D ambiguous. The sequenced material came from PBMCs or a T cell subset sorted from them (not recorded which). The clonotype comes from an adult woman who had mild COVID-19 (a few samples of this study predate the infection). Cell type and time point are not known. The CDR3 bases are TGTGCCAGCAGTCCAAGGAGCGTGGCCACCGGGGAGCTGTTTTTT. This sequence encodes CASSPRSVATGELFF.